This is a list of T cell receptor beta chains from one sample in a study of blood T cell repertoires in COVID-19. Method: immunoSEQ multiplex PCR; TCRdb's copy keeps in-frame clones and lacks some. Of approximately 300,000 clones in the sample, 75% to 90% were seen once. Input material: peripheral blood. All receptors derive from a young man with acute or convalescent COVID-19. Each CDR3 is given with its conserved first and last residue. Clone sizes are given selectively: once, few, many, or a class where the clone is expanded.

j_call	clone_size	v_call	cdr3_aa
TRBJ1-5	NA	TRBV30	CAWSVDAGAQPQHF
TRBJ1-4	NA	TRBV27	CASSLRPGTNEKLFF
TRBJ2-7	NA	TRBV6-1	CASSETADPGGYF
TRBJ1-5	once	TRBV7-8	CASSSTVSNQPQHF
TRBJ2-1	NA	TRBV6-2/TRBV6-3	CASSYGGSGGNEQFF
TRBJ2-2	once	TRBV11-2	CASSLGGQIDANTGELFF
TRBJ2-1	NA	TRBV14	CASPKEGGFKDEQFF
TRBJ1-1	NA	TRBV4-1	CASSPQGQPNTEAFF
TRBJ2-1	once	TRBV30	CARTQGGTYNEQFF
TRBJ1-5	NA	TRBV30	CAWNTGQGFWQPQHF
TRBJ2-3	NA	TRBV7-2	CASSYTGWGTDTQYF
TRBJ2-7	NA	TRBV15	CATSRSTASSYEQYF
TRBJ1-2	few	TRBV28	CASSPRQGPHGYTF
TRBJ1-4	NA	TRBV29-1	CSVRGQGDEKLFF
TRBJ2-7	NA	TRBV5-1	CASSLAGTGYEQYF
TRBJ1-1	NA	TRBV18	CASSRGPNSEAFF
TRBJ2-3	once	TRBV5-1	CASSPFAGNIADTQYF
TRBJ2-2	NA	TRBV24-1	CATSIAGGPHGELFF
TRBJ1-4	NA	TRBV7-8	CASSQGQVNEKLFF
TRBJ2-3	NA	TRBV2	CASSLAGVTDTQYF
TRBJ2-7	NA	TRBV6-5	CATSRAGAPYEQYF
TRBJ2-5	NA	TRBV28	CASSFDSYLQETQYF
TRBJ2-7	NA	TRBV10-2	CASSGGLEAYEQYF
TRBJ2-7	NA	TRBV19	CASSIAFGTGGEQYF
TRBJ1-1	few	TRBV19	CASRPGHLNTEAFF
TRBJ1-6	NA	TRBV15	CATSREQNNSPLHF
TRBJ2-7	NA	TRBV3-1/TRBV3-2	CASSQRGPYYEQYF
TRBJ2-1	NA	TRBV29-1	CSVALAGIEQFF
TRBJ2-7	NA	TRBV11-3	CASSKGQETSYEQYF
TRBJ2-3	NA	TRBV5-4	CASSLGGLAQDTQYF
TRBJ2-1	NA	TRBV7-2	CASSLYGYYPDNEQFF
TRBJ1-4	NA	TRBV5-1	CASSSGLTNEKLFF
TRBJ1-4	NA	TRBV19	CASSVRDRGTNEKLFF
TRBJ2-3	NA	TRBV6-5	CASNRLAATDTQYF
TRBJ1-2	NA	TRBV7-8	CASSLLSERGYTF
TRBJ2-3	NA	TRBV7-9	CASSRDRGYSMDTQYF
TRBJ1-2	NA	TRBV7-8	CASSLQGARGLFGYTF
TRBJ1-1	NA	TRBV19	CASIWEGATEAFF
TRBJ1-2	NA	TRBV6-6	CASSTPGGFNYGYTF
TRBJ1-1	NA	TRBV5-4	CASSFGGVGNTEAFF
TRBJ2-7	NA	TRBV18	CASSPAWEQYF